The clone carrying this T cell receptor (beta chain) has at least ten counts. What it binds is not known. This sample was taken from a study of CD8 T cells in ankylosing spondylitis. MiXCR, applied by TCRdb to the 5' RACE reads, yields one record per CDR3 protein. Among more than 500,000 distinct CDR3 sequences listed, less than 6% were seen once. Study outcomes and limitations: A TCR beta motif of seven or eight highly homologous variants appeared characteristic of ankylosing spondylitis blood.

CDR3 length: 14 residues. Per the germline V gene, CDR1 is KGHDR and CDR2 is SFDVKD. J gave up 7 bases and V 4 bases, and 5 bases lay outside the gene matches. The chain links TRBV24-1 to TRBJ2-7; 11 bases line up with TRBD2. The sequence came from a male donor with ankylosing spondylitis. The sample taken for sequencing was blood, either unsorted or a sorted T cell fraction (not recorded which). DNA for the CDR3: TGTGCCACCAGTGACTCACTAGCGGGAGATGAGCAGTACTTC. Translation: CATSDSLAGDEQYF.